The 29 T cell receptor beta chains below were found in one sample sequenced in a study of blood T cells in healthy people across ages. Next came a second PCR, run for about 7 to 12 cycles, which used a sample-barcoded 5' primer along with a J-beta primer mix. TCRdb called the 5' RACE reads again in MiXCR, with one record for every CDR3 protein. The table records about 1,000,000 distinct CDR3 sequences, less than 50% of them present only once. Sequencing was performed on blood. These TCRs come from a woman in her sixties or seventies in good health.

This clonotype was recorded only once. V gene TRBV7-2 combines with J gene TRBJ1-2; TRBD1 is a possible D gene (5 bases). This CDR3 has 13 residues. Germline values: CDR1 SGHTA, CDR2 FQGNSA. The V end lost 4 bases, the J end lost 4 bases, and 10 bases lay between the germline ends. CDR3 region: CASSSGGFYGYTF. The CDR3 DNA follows: TGTGCCAGCAGCTCCGGGGGGTTCTATGGCTACACCTTC. The full variable domain, with the rest looked up from reference TRBV7-2 and TRBJ1-2, is GAGVSQSPSNKVTEKGKDVELRCDPISGHTALYWYRQSLGQGLEFLIYFQGNSAPDKSGLPSDRFSAERTGGSVSTLTIQRTQQEDSAVYLCASSSGGFYGYTFGSGTRLTVV.

This clonotype came up a few times. V usage is TRBV6-6 and J usage is TRBJ1-1; no clear D. This CDR3 comprises 15 residues. Trimming removed 0 bases from V and 3 bases from J, with 11 bases in between. The germline gives CDR1 MNHNY, CDR2 SVGAGI (reference sequence). CDR3 sequence reads: CASSYSRLGDTEAFF. As DNA, the CDR3 is TGTGCCAGCAGTTACTCTCGATTAGGAGACACTGAAGCTTTCTTT.

This clonotype was observed a handful of times. The rearrangement uses TRBV11-2 and TRBJ2-7, with TRBD1 matching 7 bases. The germline V gene has CDR1 SGHAT and CDR2 FQNNGV. V shed 4 bases and J 6 bases; nucleotides not matched to a gene: 6. The CDR3 contains 13 residues. CDR3 coding DNA: TGTGCCAGCAGCTACGGGACAGCCCTCGAGCAGTACTTC. Translating gives CASSYGTALEQYF.

This clonotype showed up many times. The V call is TRBV20-1, the J call TRBJ2-3, with 7 bases identical to TRBD2. The junction had 14 bases not matched to a gene; V was cut back by 0 bases and J by 8 bases. The CDR3 extends over 16 amino acids. The germline gives CDR1 DFQATT, CDR2 SNEGSKA (reference sequence). DNA for the CDR3: TGCAGTGCTAGAGAGGGCGGGAGAACGCCCTCCATTACGCAGTATTTT. This codes for CSAREGGRTPSITQYF.

In its sample, this clonotype was seen a few times. The J gene is TRBJ2-7, the V gene TRBV7-6; the D call may be TRBD1 or TRBD2 (5 bases each). Germline V gene lookup returns CDR1 SGHVS and CDR2 FNYEAQ. V was trimmed by 2 bases and J by 3 bases, leaving 17 bases between them. The CDR3 loop spans 16 amino acids. The CDR3 here is CASSLKAAGTIYEQYF. DNA for the CDR3: TGTGCCAGCAGCTTAAAAGCGGCAGGGACCATCTACGAGCAGTACTTC.

The J gene is TRBJ2-3, the V gene TRBV20-1; D call uncertain. CDR1 and CDR2 from the germline V gene are DFQATT and SNEGSKA (reference sequence). The ends were cut back, 6 bases at V and 0 bases at J, with 7 bases in the middle. This CDR3 is built from 12 residues. The CDR3 nucleotides read TGCAGTGCCACCCCCAGCACAGATACGCAGTATTTT. As protein: CSATPSTDTQYF.

The rearrangement uses TRBV6-1 and TRBJ2-1; 10 positions agree with TRBD2. The CDR3 sequence is 16 residues long. Germline V CDR1 and CDR2: MNHNS, SASEGT. The junction had 10 bases not matched to a gene; V was cut back by 4 bases and J by 7 bases. The CDR3 here is CASSALAGGTANEQFF. The DNA of the CDR3 is TGTGCCAGCAGTGCCTTAGCGGGAGGCACCGCAAATGAGCAGTTCTTC.

This clonotype was counted many times. The chain couples TRBV27 to TRBJ2-7; D is uncertain. The J call may be mistaken, given a closer DNA end match to TRBJ2-5. This CDR3 contains 13 residues. Looked up from germline, CDR1 is MNHEY and CDR2 is SMNVEV (reference sequence). As DNA, the CDR3 is TGTGCCAGCAGTCGAGGCAAGACCGGGACCCAGTACTTC. Translation: CASSRGKTGTQYF.

The rearrangement uses TRBV20-1 and TRBJ1-6, with D perhaps TRBD1 (6 bases). This CDR3 is built from 14 residues. V was cut by 6 bases and J by 10 bases, with 19 bases left in between. Germline V CDR1 and CDR2: DFQATT, SNEGSKA (reference sequence). The CDR3 sequence is CSAPPTGTQSPLHF. As DNA, the CDR3 is TGCAGTGCACCACCTACAGGGACCCAATCACCCCTCCACTTT.

V is TRBV4-2 and J is TRBJ2-1; 7 positions match TRBD2. The end of the DNA aligns better with TRBJ2-7, so the J call may be wrong. This CDR3 is 16 amino acids long. Germline CDR1 is LGHNA and CDR2 is YNFKEQ. CDR3 residues: CASSQCQRDSYNEQYF. Here the CDR3 DNA reads TGTGCCAGCAGCCAATGTCAGCGGGATTCCTACAATGAGCAGTACTTC.

V is TRBV6-5 and J is TRBJ2-1; 8 positions agree with TRBD2. Germline CDR1 and CDR2: MNHEY and SVGAGI. V dropped 6 bases and J dropped 0; count of bases not matched to a gene: 7. This CDR3 is 16 amino acids long. The CDR3 loop reads CASSPGGADSYNEQFF. The CDR3 DNA follows: TGTGCCAGCAGCCCCGGGGGGGCAGACTCCTACAATGAGCAGTTCTTC.

The table lists this clonotype with a few counts. This chain uses TRBV20-1 with TRBJ2-3; D might be TRBD2 (5 bases). Trimming left V 3 bases short and J 1 base short, with 14 bases between. Germline CDR1 is DFQATT and CDR2 is SNEGSKA (reference sequence). This CDR3 region has 15 residues. CDR3 loop: CSASNPKEGTDTQYF. In DNA, the CDR3 is TGCAGTGCTAGTAATCCAAAGGAGGGCACAGATACGCAGTATTTT.

The chain employs TRBV21-1 and TRBJ2-5; the D call of TRBD1 is as the table states it, not checked on the DNA. The better agreement between TRBJ2-7 and the DNA end casts doubt on the J call. TRBV21-1 is reported as a pseudogene. The CDR3 sequence is 16 residues long. The CDR3 spells CVSSDRGTTGNHEQYF. CDR3 coding DNA: TGTGTCAGCAGCGACCGGGGAACGACAGGGAATCACGAGCAGTACTTC.

This clonotype was counted only a few times. The J gene is TRBJ2-6, the V gene TRBV11-2, with no clear D. The CDR3 is 16 residues long. V lost 4 bases and J lost 2, with 12 bases in between. Germline V CDR1 and CDR2: SGHAT, FQNNGV. CDR3 DNA: TGTGCCAGCAGCTCCCCTCGACTGGCTGGGGCCAACGTCCTGACTTTC. This codes for CASSSPRLAGANVLTF.

A few counts support this clonotype. The V and J genes are TRBV9 and TRBJ2-1, with 11 bases identical to TRBD1. The CDR3 contains 14 residues. Trimming cost V 6 bases and J 6 bases; bases outside gene matches: 5. Germline V gene sequence: CDR1 SGDLS, CDR2 YYNGEE. CDR3 bases: TGTGCCAGCACCCAGGGACAGGGGGGCAATGAGCAGTTCTTC. This translates into CASTQGQGGNEQFF.

The chain uses TRBV4-1 and TRBJ1-5; no clear D. Germline values: CDR1 MGHRA, CDR2 YSYEKL. The V end was cut by 4 bases, the J end by 9 bases, with 16 bases between. The CDR3 totals 14 residues. Written as DNA, the CDR3 is TGCGCCAGCAGCCCCAGGAGCGTGGACCGGCCCCAGCATTTT. This translates into CASSPRSVDRPQHF.

This clonotype was picked up a small number of times. The chain uses TRBV5-1 and TRBJ2-7, with 8 nucleotides matching TRBD1. Germline V lookup: CDR1 SGHRS, CDR2 YFSETQ. The length of the CDR3 is 14 residues. Unmatched junction bases numbered 6, after V lost 4 bases and J lost 3 bases. In DNA form, the CDR3 reads TGCGCCAGCAGCCTCAGGGGGCTTGACTACGAGCAGTACTTC. Translating gives CASSLRGLDYEQYF.

This clonotype was seen repeatedly, ten times or more. This sequence joins TRBV7-2 and TRBJ2-1, with 10 nucleotides matching TRBD2. Looked up from germline, CDR1 is SGHTA and CDR2 is FQGNSA. This CDR3 spans 18 amino acids. With 6 bases clipped from V and 0 bases from J, the junction kept 11 bases outside the gene matches. The CDR3 reads CASSPRLAGAGSYNEQFF. In nucleotides, the CDR3 is TGTGCCAGCAGTCCTCGACTAGCGGGTGCCGGCTCCTACAATGAGCAGTTCTTC.

This chain joins TRBV4-2 and TRBJ2-4; weak D call: TRBD1 (6 bases). The germline V and J ends were trimmed by 0 bases and 0 bases, with 18 bases remaining between them. The length of the CDR3 is 19 residues. Germline V gives CDR1 LGHNA, CDR2 YNFKEQ. DNA for the CDR3: TGTGCCAGCAGCCAAGATGGACGAGGGCAGGGGCTAGCCAAAAACATTCAGTACTTC. This translates into CASSQDGRGQGLAKNIQYF.

A few counts support this clonotype. V is TRBV24-1 and J is TRBJ1-2; 7 bases map to TRBD1. Germline values: CDR1 KGHDR, CDR2 SFDVKD. J was trimmed by 7 bases and V by 3 bases; bases with no gene match: 4. The CDR3 extends over 13 amino acids. CDR3 in DNA: TGTGCCACCAGTGATGCGACAGGGTTTGGCTACACCTTC. Translated: CATSDATGFGYTF.

This clonotype was detected a few times. CDR3 sequence: CASSHSLSGSTDTQYF. CDR3 DNA sequence: TGTGCCAGCAGCCACTCACTGAGCGGGAGCACAGATACGCAGTATTTT. The chain links TRBV12-3 or TRBV12-4 to TRBJ2-3, with D possibly TRBD2 on 6 matching bases. Trimming shortened V by 6 bases and J by 0 bases, and 16 bases separated the two germline ends. CDR3 length equals 16 residues.

This clonotype appeared a few times. The V call is TRBV28, the J call TRBJ2-4; TRBD1 matches 11 bases. V dropped 4 bases and J dropped 5; count of bases not matched to a gene: 4. The CDR3 extends over 15 amino acids. CDR1 and CDR2 (germline): MDHEN, SYDVKM. Here the CDR3 reads CASSSLGQGENIQYF. CDR3 coding DNA: TGTGCCAGCAGTTCCTTGGGACAGGGGGAAAACATTCAGTACTTC.

This clonotype has more than one count but fewer than ten. J is TRBJ2-3 and V is TRBV5-1; maybe TRBD1 (6 bases). From germline, CDR1 is SGHRS and CDR2 YFSETQ. The V and J ends lost 0 bases and 4 bases respectively, with 9 bases between them. The CDR3 is made up of 14 amino acids. The DNA for the CDR3 is TGCGCCAGCAGCTTGGGGACAGCATCAGATACGCAGTATTTT. As protein: CASSLGTASDTQYF.

The rearrangement uses TRBV5-1 and TRBJ2-1; D not resolved. There are 14 residues in the CDR3. Germline V lookup: CDR1 SGHRS, CDR2 YFSETQ. The V gene lost 4 bases and the J gene lost 8 bases, with 16 bases spanning the gap. The CDR3 loop is CASSPSGDGDEQFF. CDR3 DNA: TGCGCCAGCAGCCCGTCCGGCGACGGAGATGAGCAGTTCTTC.

The J gene is TRBJ2-3, the V gene TRBV25-1; a possible D gene is TRBD2 (5 bases). The CDR3 is made up of 14 amino acids. The V and J ends lost 1 base and 3 bases respectively, with 8 bases between them. Germline V gene sequence: CDR1 MGHDK, CDR2 SYGVNS. The CDR3 loop is CASSEFGETDTQYF. CDR3 coding DNA: TGTGCCAGCAGTGAATTCGGGGAAACAGATACGCAGTATTTT.

This clonotype occurred once. One end of the junction is discordant with germline, which a read error may explain. J is TRBJ2-7 and V is TRBV12-3 or TRBV12-4, with TRBD2 as a possible D gene (6 bases). The CDR3 extends over 14 amino acids. This CDR3 is CAGSRDGSSYEQYF. The CDR3 coding sequence is TGTGCCGGCAGTCGGGACGGGAGCTCCTACGAGCAGTACTTC.

The table lists this clonotype with a few counts. The J gene is TRBJ2-7, the V gene TRBV9; no clear D gene. The V gene lost 0 bases and the J gene lost 0 bases, with 7 bases spanning the gap. Germline CDR1 and CDR2: SGDLS and YYNGEE. CDR3 length equals 14 residues. The CDR3 loop is CASSVGDPSYEQYF. The CDR3 coding sequence is TGTGCCAGCAGCGTAGGGGATCCCTCCTACGAGCAGTACTTC. The entire variable domain, with the rest obtained from reference TRBV9 and TRBJ2-7, is as follows: DSGVTQTPKHLITATGQRVTLRCSPRSGDLSVYWYQQSLDQGLQFLIQYYNGEERAKGNILERFSAQQFPDLHSELNLSSLELGDSALYFCASSVGDPSYEQYFGPGTRLTVT.

The CDR3 nucleotides are TGTGCCAGCAGTTTATCTCTTTCCCGCTACGAGCAGTACTTC. It translates to CASSLSLSRYEQYF. The rearrangement uses TRBV27 and TRBJ2-7; no firm D call. CDR1 and CDR2 (germline): MNHEY, SMNVEV (reference sequence). The CDR3 has 14 amino acids. Trimming pared 0 bases from V and 3 bases from J, leaving 9 bases between.

This chain links TRBV4-1 with TRBJ2-3; 8 positions match TRBD2. Looked up from germline, CDR1 is MGHRA and CDR2 is YSYEKL. Losses at the gene ends were 3 bases for V and 1 base for J; bases not matched to a gene: 3. CDR3 size: 15 residues. The DNA for the CDR3 is TGCGCCAGCAGCCACGGGAGGGCCGGCACAGATACGCAGTATTTT. This translates into CASSHGRAGTDTQYF.